This TCR beta chain was identified during a study of shared clonotypes between healthy human individuals. Study-wide results and caveats: Non-shared clonotypes showed lower generation probabilities than clonotypes common to all four donors.

Trimming cost V 2 bases and J 8 bases, with 12 bases left between them. CDR3 length equals 12 residues. From germline, CDR1 is GTSNPN and CDR2 SVGIG (reference sequence). Per the study methods: Filtering of immunoSEQ junctional sequences could not match full-length read filtering. Assay: immunoSEQ multiplex PCR; the TCRdb copy retains only in-frame clones and omits some. For V, J and clone size, that table is used; D and trimming come from the DNA. The sample includes roughly 2 million clones, about 95% of them seen just once. The naive CD8 population came from CD45RO-negative cells selected for CCR7, without terminally differentiated effector memory CD45RA+ cells. The count of this clone is one. Its specificity is unknown. The identical CDR3 is also encoded by other nucleotide sequences in the sample.

The chain employs TRBV30 and TRBJ1-2; possible D gene TRBD1, 6 bases. The sequence was obtained from a man aged 18 to 29 in good health. What was sequenced was naive CD8+ T cells sorted from blood. CDR3 nucleotides: TGTGCCTGGAGTCCTGGGGGCGGAGGCTACACCTTC. Translation: CAWSPGGGGYTF.